This T cell receptor beta chain was found in a study of blood T cell repertoires in COVID-19. Using immunoSEQ multiplex PCR, the repertoire was profiled, and TCRdb retains in-frame clones only, with some absent. The table lists tens of thousands of clones, under 90% of them singletons, with approximately 40% in the top ten. The CDR3 runs 16 residues. V gave up 1 base and J gave up 0 bases, with 9 bases separating them. CDR1 and CDR2 (germline): SEHNR, FQNEAQ (reference sequence). Sequenced sample: peripheral blood. This sequence was found in an older man with acute or convalescent COVID-19. This chain uses TRBV7-9 with TRBJ1-4; no firm D call. CDR3 sequence (DNA): TGTGCCAGCAGCTTAGGCCTTATAGCAACTAATGAAAAACTGTTTTTT. As protein: CASSLGLIATNEKLFF. The variable domain in full, with the rest retrieved from reference TRBV7-9 and TRBJ1-4, is DTGVSQNPRHKITKRGQNVTFRCDPISEHNRLYWYRQTLGQGPEFLTYFQNEAQLEKSRLLSDRFSAERPKGSFSTLEIQRTEQGDSAMYLCASSLGLIATNEKLFFGSGTQLSVL.